This TCR beta chain was sequenced during a study of graft-versus-host responses after intestinal transplantation. Broader study findings: Detected in recipient marrow were GvH clones, some of which were first observed in ileum or blood.

Notes on this clone: Its antigen is unidentified.

Libraries were prepared by immunoSEQ multiplex PCR; TCRdb keeps only in-frame clonotypes and omits some of them. The table shows about 23,000 clones, with 90% to 95% occurring only once. Germline CDR1 is SGHTA and CDR2 is FQGTGA. The CDR3 runs 13 residues. The V end lost 1 base, the J end lost 1 base, and 4 bases lay between the germline ends. Sequencing used PBMCs, obtained just over 38 days after intestinal transplant. The rearrangement joins TRBV7-3 to TRBJ1-1; no clear D gene. The receptor was derived from a human patient who received an intestinal transplant, so some T cells may come from the graft donor. DNA of the CDR3: TGTGCCAGCAGCTTAAACGGGAACACTGAAGCTTTCTTT. It codes for CASSLNGNTEAFF.